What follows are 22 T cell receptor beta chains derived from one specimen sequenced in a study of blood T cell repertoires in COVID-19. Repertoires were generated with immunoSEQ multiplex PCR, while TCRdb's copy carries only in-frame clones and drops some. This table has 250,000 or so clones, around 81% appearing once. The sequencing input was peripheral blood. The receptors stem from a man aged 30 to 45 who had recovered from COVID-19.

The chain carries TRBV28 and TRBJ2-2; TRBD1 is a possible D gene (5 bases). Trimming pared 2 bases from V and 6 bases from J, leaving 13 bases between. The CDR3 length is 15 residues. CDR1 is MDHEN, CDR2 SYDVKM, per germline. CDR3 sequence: CASSLRSGWPGELFF. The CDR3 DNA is TGTGCCAGCAGTTTAAGGTCAGGGTGGCCCGGGGAGCTGTTTTTT.

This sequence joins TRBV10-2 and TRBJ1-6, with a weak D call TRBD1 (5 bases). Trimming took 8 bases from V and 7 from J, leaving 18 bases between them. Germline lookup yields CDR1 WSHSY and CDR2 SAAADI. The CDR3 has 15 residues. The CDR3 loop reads CASVGGVEHNSPLHF. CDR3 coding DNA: TGCGCCAGCGTGGGAGGGGTAGAGCACAATTCACCCCTCCACTTT.

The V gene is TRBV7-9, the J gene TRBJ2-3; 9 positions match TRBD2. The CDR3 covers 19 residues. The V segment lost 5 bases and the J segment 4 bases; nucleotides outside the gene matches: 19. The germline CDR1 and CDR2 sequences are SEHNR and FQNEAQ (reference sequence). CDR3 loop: CASSAHYTAGGGAADTQYF. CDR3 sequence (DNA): TGTGCCAGCAGCGCTCATTATACCGCGGGCGGGGGGGCAGCAGATACGCAGTATTTT.

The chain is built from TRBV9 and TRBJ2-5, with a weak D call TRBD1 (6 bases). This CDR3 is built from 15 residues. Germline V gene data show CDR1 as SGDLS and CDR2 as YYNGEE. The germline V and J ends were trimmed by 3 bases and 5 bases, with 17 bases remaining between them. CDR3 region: CASSGLQGDDETQYF. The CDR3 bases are TGTGCCAGCAGCGGTCTACAGGGAGACGATGAGACCCAGTACTTC.

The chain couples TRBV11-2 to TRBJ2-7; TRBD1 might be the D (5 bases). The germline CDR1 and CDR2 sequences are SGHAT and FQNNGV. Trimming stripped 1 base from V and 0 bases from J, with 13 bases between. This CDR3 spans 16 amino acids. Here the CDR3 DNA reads TGTGCCAGCAGCTTAGCGGTGCAGGGAAGCTCCTACGAGCAGTACTTC. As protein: CASSLAVQGSSYEQYF.

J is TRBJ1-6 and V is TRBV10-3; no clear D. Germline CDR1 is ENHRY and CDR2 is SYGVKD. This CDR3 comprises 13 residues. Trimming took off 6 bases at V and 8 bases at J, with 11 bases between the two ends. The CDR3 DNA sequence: TGTGCCATCAGGAGCGGGTCTGATTCACCCCTCCACTTT. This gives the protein CAIRSGSDSPLHF.

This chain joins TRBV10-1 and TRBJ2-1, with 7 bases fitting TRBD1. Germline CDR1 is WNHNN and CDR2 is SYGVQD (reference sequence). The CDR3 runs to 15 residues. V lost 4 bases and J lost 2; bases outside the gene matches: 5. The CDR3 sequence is CASSGAGTAYNEQFF. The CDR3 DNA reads TGCGCCAGCAGTGGGGCCGGGACAGCCTACAATGAGCAGTTCTTC.

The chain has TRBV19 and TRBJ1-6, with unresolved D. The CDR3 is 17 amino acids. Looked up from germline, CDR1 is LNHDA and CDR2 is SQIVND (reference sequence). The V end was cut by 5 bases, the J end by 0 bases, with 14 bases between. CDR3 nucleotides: TGTGCCAGTAGTTATGAACGGTCGAGCTCCTATAATTCACCCCTCCACTTT. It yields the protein CASSYERSSSYNSPLHF.

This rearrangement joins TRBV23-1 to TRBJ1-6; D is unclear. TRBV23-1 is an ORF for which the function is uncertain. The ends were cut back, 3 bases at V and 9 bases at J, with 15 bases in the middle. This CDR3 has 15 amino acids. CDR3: CASSHWQTTISPLHF. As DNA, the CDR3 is TGCGCCAGCAGTCACTGGCAGACTACCATTTCACCCCTCCACTTT.

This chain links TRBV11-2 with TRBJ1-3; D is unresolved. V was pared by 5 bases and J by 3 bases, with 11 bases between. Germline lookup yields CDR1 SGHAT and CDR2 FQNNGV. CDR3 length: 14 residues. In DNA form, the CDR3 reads TGTGCCAGCAGCGTTTCTTACATTGGAAACACCATATATTTT. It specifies CASSVSYIGNTIYF.

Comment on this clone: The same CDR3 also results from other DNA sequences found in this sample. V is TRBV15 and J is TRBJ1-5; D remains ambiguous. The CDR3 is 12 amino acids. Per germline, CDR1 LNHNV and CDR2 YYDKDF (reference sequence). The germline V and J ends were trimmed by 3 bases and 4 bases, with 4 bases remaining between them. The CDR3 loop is CATSRLNQPQHF. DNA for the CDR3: TGTGCCACCAGCAGGTTAAATCAGCCCCAGCATTTT.

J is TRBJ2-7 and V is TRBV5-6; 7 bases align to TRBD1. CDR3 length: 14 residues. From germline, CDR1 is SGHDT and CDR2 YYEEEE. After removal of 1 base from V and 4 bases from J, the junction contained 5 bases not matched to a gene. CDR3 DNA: TGTGCCAGCAGCTTGCGAGGGGGCGAATACGAGCAGTACTTC. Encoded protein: CASSLRGGEYEQYF.

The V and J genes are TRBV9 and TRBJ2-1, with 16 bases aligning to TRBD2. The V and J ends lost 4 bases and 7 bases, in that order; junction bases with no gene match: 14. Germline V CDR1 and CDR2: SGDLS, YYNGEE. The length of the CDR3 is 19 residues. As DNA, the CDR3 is TGTGCCAGCAGCCCAGAAGGGACTAGCGGGGGGGCAGTGGTAAATGAGCAGTTCTTC. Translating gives CASSPEGTSGGAVVNEQFF.

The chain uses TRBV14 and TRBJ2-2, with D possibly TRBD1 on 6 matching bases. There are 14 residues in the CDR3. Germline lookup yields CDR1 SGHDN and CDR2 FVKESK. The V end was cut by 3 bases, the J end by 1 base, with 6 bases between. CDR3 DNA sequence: TGTGCCAGCAGCCAGGGACAGAACACCGGGGAGCTGTTTTTT. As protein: CASSQGQNTGELFF.

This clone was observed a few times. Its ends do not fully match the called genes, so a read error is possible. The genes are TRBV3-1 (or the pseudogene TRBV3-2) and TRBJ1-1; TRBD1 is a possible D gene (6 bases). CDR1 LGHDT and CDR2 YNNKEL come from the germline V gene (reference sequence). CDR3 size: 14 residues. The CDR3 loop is CASSQGATNAEAFF. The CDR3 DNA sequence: TGTGCCAGCAGCCAGGGGGCCACGAACGCTGAAGCTTTCTTT.

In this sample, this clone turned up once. In DNA, the CDR3 is TGTGCCAGCAGCCCAAGACTAGTAAGAACCAATGAGCAGTTCTTC. Protein: CASSPRLVRTNEQFF. The chain employs TRBV28 and TRBJ2-1, with D maybe TRBD2 (6 bases). The CDR3 is made up of 15 amino acids. The germline V and J ends were trimmed by 6 bases and 6 bases, with 18 bases remaining between them. Germline V gene lookup returns CDR1 MDHEN and CDR2 SYDVKM. The full variable domain, completed using reference TRBV28 and TRBJ2-1, is DVKVTQSSRYLVKRTGEKVFLECVQDMDHENMFWYRQDPGLGLRLIYFSYDVKMKEKGDIPEGYSVSREKKERFSLILESASTNQTSMYLCASSPRLVRTNEQFFGPGTRLTVL.

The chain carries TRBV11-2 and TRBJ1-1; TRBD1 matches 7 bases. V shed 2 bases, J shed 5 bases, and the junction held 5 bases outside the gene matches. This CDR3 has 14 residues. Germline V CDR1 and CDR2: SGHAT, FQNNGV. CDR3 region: CASSLSRGTTEAFF. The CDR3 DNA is TGTGCCAGCAGCTTAAGCAGGGGGACAACTGAAGCTTTCTTT.

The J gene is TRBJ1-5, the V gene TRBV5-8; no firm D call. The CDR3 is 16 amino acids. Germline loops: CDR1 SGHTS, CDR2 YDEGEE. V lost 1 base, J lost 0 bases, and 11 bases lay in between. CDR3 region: CASSLLVSYSNQPQHF. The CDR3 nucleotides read TGTGCCAGCAGCTTGTTGGTAAGCTATAGCAATCAGCCCCAGCATTTT.

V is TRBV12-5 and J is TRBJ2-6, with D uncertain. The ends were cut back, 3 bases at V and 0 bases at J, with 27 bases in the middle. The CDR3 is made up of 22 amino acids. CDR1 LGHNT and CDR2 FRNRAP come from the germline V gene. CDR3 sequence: CASGFVSQAQYNQLSGANVLTF. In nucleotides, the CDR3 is TGTGCTAGTGGTTTCGTTTCCCAGGCCCAGTACAACCAACTCTCTGGGGCCAACGTCCTGACTTTC.

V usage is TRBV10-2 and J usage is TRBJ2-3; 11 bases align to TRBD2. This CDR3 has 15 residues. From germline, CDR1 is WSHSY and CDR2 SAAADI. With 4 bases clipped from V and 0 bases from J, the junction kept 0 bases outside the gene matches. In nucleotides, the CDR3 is TGCGCCAGCAGTGTAGCGGGGGGGAGCACAGATACGCAGTATTTT. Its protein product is CASSVAGGSTDTQYF.

CDR3 in amino acids: CASSFKGARTEAFF. Written as DNA, the CDR3 is TGTGCCAGCAGTTTTAAGGGGGCTCGGACTGAAGCTTTCTTT. The V and J genes are TRBV28 and TRBJ1-1; 7 positions agree with TRBD1. The V gene's germline CDR1 is MDHEN and CDR2 SYDVKM. The CDR3 covers 14 residues. V dropped 3 bases and J dropped 5; count of bases not matched to a gene: 6.

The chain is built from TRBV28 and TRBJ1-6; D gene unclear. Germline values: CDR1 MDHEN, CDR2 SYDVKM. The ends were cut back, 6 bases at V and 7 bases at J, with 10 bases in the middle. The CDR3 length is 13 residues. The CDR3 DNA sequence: TGTGCCAGCAGGCGCGTCCAAAATTCACCCCTCCACTTT. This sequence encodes CASRRVQNSPLHF.